This TCR beta chain was profiled in a study of blood T cell repertoires in COVID-19. Across the study: The analysed material was cDNA or gDNA that came from T cells, B-cell-depleted T cells, or PBMCs.

Original data processing: The authors estimated nucleated cell counts from reference gene primer amplification. Measured with immunoSEQ multiplex PCR; TCRdb has only the in-frame clones, and not every one. The DNA gave D and trimming, while V, J and clone size come from that table. The sample records over 100,000 clones, about three quarters being singletons. This clone was recorded a few times. The CDR3 runs 17 residues. Germline CDR1 reads LNHDA; CDR2 reads SQIVND (reference sequence). The V gene end was trimmed by 1 base and the J gene end by 4 bases; junction bases not matched to a gene: 12. The V and J genes are TRBV19 and TRBJ1-1; 7 nucleotides align to TRBD1. This TCR was sampled from a human donor in a cohort sampled during active or convalescent COVID-19. The sample consisted of peripheral blood. The CDR3 coding sequence is TGTGCCAGTAGTATAGGAACAGGGGTGGGACCGAGCACTGAAGCTTTCTTT. Its protein product is CASSIGTGVGPSTEAFF.